This T cell receptor beta chain derives from a study of OX40 agonist ivuxolimab in advanced cancers. Overall study: Head and neck, renal cell, melanoma or hepatocellular carcinoma were the cancers that dose-escalation patients had.

Losses at the gene ends were 3 bases for V and 1 base for J; bases not matched to a gene: 6. The CDR3 runs to 16 residues. The germline gives CDR1 SGHDN, CDR2 FVKESK. Regarding the study as a whole: Compared with others, partial responders at 0.1-3.0 mg/kg displayed clonal expansion among the lowest.

Produced via immunoSEQ multiplex PCR; TCRdb's table is partial and in-frame only. The sample has about 74,000 clones, 84% seen once; the top ten hold around 2.1%. Points on this clone: Its specificity is not known.

This receptor was obtained from an adult with an advanced solid tumor such as melanoma, head and neck, liver or kidney cancer. The starting material was CD4+ or CD8+ T cells sorted from blood, obtained in a trial of the OX40 agonist ivuxolimab. The chain recombines TRBV14 with TRBJ2-1; 7 nucleotides align to TRBD1. The CDR3 DNA follows: TGTGCCAGCAGCCAGGAGACAGGGATATCCTACAATGAGCAGTTCTTC. Encoded protein: CASSQETGISYNEQFF.